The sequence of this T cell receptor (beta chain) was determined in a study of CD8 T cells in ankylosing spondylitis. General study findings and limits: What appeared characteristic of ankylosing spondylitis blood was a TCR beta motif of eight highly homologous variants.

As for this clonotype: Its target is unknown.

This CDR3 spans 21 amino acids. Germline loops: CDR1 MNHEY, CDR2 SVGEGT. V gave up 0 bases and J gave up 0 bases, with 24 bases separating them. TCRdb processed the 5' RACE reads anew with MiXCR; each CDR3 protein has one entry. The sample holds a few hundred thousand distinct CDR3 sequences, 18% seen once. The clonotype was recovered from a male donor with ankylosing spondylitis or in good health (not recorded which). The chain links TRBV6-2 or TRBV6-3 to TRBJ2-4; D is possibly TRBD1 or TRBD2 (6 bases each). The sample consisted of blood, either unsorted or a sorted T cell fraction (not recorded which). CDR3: CASSYSLFGGALELAKNIQYF. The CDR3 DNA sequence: TGTGCCAGCAGTTACTCTCTCTTCGGGGGCGCATTGGAGCTAGCCAAAAACATTCAGTACTTC.